Below, 6 T cell receptor beta chains from the same sample are listed, as sequenced in a study of regulatory T cells in long-lasting Graves disease. Through Arm-PCR of CDR3 regions and iRepertoire HTBI primers, TCR beta libraries were built. TCRdb independently ran MiXCR on the multiplex PCR reads; one entry per CDR3 protein. The profile shows 550,000 to 600,000 distinct CDR3 sequences, roughly 16% of them singletons. Time point described: newly diagnosed GD, antithyroid drugs for less than 3 months. Researchers made the TCR library from RNA that was extracted from PBMCs. These data also formed part of another study, on T cells in Graves' hyperthyroidism and ophthalmopathy.

Sequencing was performed on peripheral blood mononuclear cells (PBMCs), taken at new diagnosis, from a patient treated with antithyroid drugs. The receptors stem from a man between 18 and 29 years old with Graves disease.

The chain carries TRBV6-1 and TRBJ2-7, with a tentative D call TRBD1 (5 bases). Trimming took 6 bases from V and 4 from J, leaving 19 bases between them. CDR1 and CDR2 (germline): MNHNS, SASEGT. The length of the CDR3 is 15 residues. CDR3 DNA sequence: TGTGCCAGCAGAACCGACCTAAGTGACAGTTACGAGCAGTACTTC. This translates into CASRTDLSDSYEQYF.

Comment on this clonotype: This likely traces to a read error, being one base from a far larger clone. Here the CDR3 reads CASSLGETASYEQFF. CDR3 coding DNA: TGTGCCAGCAGCTTAGGCGAGACAGCCTCCTACGAGCAGTTCTTC. The chain carries TRBV13 and TRBJ2-1; possible D gene TRBD1, 5 bases. The V gene's germline CDR1 is PRHDT and CDR2 FYEKMQ (reference sequence). This CDR3 has 15 residues. V gave up 0 bases and J gave up 10 bases, with 16 bases separating them.

As regards this clonotype: The conserved closing phenylalanine or tryptophan is absent in this CDR3, likely reflecting a read error. The J gene is TRBJ2-7, the V gene TRBV7-2, with 10 positions matching TRBD1. Germline CDR1 SGHTA, CDR2 FQGNSA. The CDR3 contains 15 residues. Here the CDR3 reads CASSQERTGGYEQYI. The CDR3 DNA reads TGCGCCAGCAGCCAAGAGAGGACAGGGGGCTACGAGCAGTACATC.

Regarding this clonotype: The junction shows a germline mismatch at one end, possibly a read error. The chain recombines TRBV7-3 with TRBJ1-2; 8 bases line up with TRBD1. This CDR3 has 15 residues. Germline CDR1 reads SGHTA; CDR2 reads FQGTGA. CDR3 in DNA: TGTGCCAGCAGTTCCGGGACAGGAGGGAACTATGACTACACCTTC. Encoded protein: CASSSGTGGNYDYTF.

This clonotype has at least ten counts. V gene TRBV5-1 combines with J gene TRBJ1-2; D gene unclear. Per germline, CDR1 SGHRS and CDR2 YFSETQ. CDR3 length: 14 residues. Trimming shortened V by 5 bases and J by 3 bases, and 14 bases separated the two germline ends. The CDR3, as DNA: TGCGCCAGCAGACTCGTGGGGTCGGACTATGGCTACACCTTC. It is translated as CASRLVGSDYGYTF.

V and J are TRBV12-3 or TRBV12-4 and TRBJ1-1, with TRBD1 matching 10 bases. The CDR3 sequence is 15 residues long. The V segment lost 2 bases and the J segment 5 bases; nucleotides outside the gene matches: 5. The CDR3 DNA is TGTGCCAGCAGTTTACGGGGACAGGGGAAGACTGAAGCTTTCTTT. Translated: CASSLRGQGKTEAFF.